The clone carrying this TCR beta chain was seen more than once but under ten times. Its antigen is still unknown. TCRB transcripts that were expressed got sequenced, as all of the isolated RNA had been reverse transcribed. TCRdb's copy holds only in-frame clones and misses some; the assay was immunoSEQ multiplex PCR. The repertoire has 120,000 to 150,000 clones, about 9.4% of them found once; the top ten carry roughly 1.4%. This CDR3 has 17 amino acids. The germline V gene has CDR1 MGHRA and CDR2 YSYEKL. V lost 1 base to trimming and J lost 3 bases, with 18 bases between them. This specimen comes from a study of beta chain features in type 1 diabetes. Whole-study context: Cell yields, gender and age were similar in healthy donors and patients. Study-wide results and caveats: Type 1 diabetes patients had fewer VDJ junction insertions and more deletions. Relative to healthy donors, patients appeared to have naive, central memory and Treg TCRB repertoires that were more similar. PCR might favor shorter templates, but any such skew would affect patients and controls equally.

The sample was naive CD4+ T cells from blood. The genes are TRBV4-1 and TRBJ2-5; D might be TRBD2 (6 bases). The clonotype originates from a young man in good health. In nucleotides, the CDR3 is TGCGCCAGCAGCCAAGGTATTGCTAGCGATTTAGAAGAGACCCAGTACTTC. Amino acid sequence: CASSQGIASDLEETQYF.